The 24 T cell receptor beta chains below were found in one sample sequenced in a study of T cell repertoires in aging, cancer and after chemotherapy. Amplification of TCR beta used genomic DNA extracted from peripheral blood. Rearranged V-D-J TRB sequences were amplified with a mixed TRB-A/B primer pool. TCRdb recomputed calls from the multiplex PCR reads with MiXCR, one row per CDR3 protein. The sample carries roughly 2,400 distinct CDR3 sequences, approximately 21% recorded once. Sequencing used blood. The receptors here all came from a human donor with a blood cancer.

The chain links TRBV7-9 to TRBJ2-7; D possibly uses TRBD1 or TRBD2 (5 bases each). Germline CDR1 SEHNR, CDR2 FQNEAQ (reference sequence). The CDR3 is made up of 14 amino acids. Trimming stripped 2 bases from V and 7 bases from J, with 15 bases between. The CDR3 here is CASSLTGTLQEQYF. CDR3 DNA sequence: TGTGCCAGCAGCTTAACTGGGACCCTTCAGGAGCAGTACTTC.

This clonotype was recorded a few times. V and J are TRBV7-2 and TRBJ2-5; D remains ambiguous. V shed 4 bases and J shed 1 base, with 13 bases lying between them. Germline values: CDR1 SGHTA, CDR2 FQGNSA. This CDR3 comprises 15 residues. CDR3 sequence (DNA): TGTGCCAGCAGCTACTATGCAATACTCCAAGAGACCCAGTACTTC. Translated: CASSYYAILQETQYF.

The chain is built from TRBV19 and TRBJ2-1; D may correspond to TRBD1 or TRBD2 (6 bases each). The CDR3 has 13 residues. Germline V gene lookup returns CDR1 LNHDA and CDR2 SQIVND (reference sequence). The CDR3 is CVSSISVAGEAFF. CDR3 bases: TGTGTTAGTAGTATATCGGTAGCAGGGGAGGCGTTCTTC.

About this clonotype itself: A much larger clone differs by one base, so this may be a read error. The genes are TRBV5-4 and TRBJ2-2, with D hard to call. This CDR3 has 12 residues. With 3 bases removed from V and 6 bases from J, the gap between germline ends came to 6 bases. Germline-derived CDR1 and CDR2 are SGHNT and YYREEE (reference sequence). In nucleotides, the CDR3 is TGTGCCAGCAGCTACGGCTCCGGGGAGCTGTTTTTT. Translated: CASSYGSGELFF.

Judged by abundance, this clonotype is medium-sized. CDR3 nucleotides: TGTGCCAGCAGCCCCTATAGCGGGGGGTCGGATACGCAGTATTTT. Translating gives CASSPYSGGSDTQYF. The chain links TRBV6-1 to TRBJ2-3; 10 nucleotides match TRBD2. This CDR3 spans 15 amino acids. The V and J ends lost 6 bases and 6 bases, in that order; junction bases with no gene match: 9. Germline assignment: CDR1 MNHNS and CDR2 SASEGT.

CDR3 in amino acids: CASNEGQGTSYEQYF. The DNA for the CDR3 is TGTGCCAGCAACGAGGGACAGGGCACATCCTACGAGCAGTACTTC. The rearrangement joins TRBV28 to TRBJ2-7, with 9 positions matching TRBD1. The trim removed 7 bases at V and 1 base at J, leaving 8 bases unmatched. Germline CDR1 and CDR2: MDHEN and SYDVKM. The CDR3 is 15 residues long.

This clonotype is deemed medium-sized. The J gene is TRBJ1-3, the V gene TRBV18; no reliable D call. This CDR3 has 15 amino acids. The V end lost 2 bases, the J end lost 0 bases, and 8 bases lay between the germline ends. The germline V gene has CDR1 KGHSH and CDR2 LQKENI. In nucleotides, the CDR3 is TGTGCCAGCTCACCATCGCCCCTCTCTGGAAACACCATATATTTT. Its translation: CASSPSPLSGNTIYF.

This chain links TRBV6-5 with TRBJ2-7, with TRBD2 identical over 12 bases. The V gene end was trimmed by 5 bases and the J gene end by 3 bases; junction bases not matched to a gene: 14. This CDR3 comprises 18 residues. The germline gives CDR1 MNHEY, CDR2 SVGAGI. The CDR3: CASSLAASGGAGRYEQYF. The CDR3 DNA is TGTGCCAGCAGTCTCGCGGCTAGCGGGGGGGCGGGACGCTACGAGCAGTACTTC.

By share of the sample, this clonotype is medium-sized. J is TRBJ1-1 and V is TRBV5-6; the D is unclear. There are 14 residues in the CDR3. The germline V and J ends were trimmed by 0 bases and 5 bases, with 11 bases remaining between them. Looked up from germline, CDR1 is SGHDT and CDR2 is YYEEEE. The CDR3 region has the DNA TGTGCCAGCAGCTTGGTTTTGGCCGGAACTGAAGCTTTCTTT. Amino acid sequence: CASSLVLAGTEAFF.

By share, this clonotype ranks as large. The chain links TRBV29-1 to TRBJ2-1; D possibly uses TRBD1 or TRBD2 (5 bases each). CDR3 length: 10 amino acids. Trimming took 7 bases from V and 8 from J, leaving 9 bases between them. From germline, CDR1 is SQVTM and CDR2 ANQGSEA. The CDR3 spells CSARGDEQFF. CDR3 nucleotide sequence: TGCAGCGCCCGAGGGGATGAGCAGTTCTTC.

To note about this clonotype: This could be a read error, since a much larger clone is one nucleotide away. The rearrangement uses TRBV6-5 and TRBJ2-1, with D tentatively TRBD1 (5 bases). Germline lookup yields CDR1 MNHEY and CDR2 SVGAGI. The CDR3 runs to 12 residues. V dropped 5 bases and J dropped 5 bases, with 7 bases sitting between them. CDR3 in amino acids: CASSEDNNEQFF. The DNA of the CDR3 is TGTGCCAGCAGTGAGGACAACAATGAGCAGTTCTTC.

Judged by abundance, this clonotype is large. CDR3 coding DNA: TGTGCCAGTGCACAGGGCGGGTATAGCGGGGAGCTGTTTTTT. The encoded protein is CASAQGGYSGELFF. This chain connects TRBV19 to TRBJ2-2; a possible D gene is TRBD1 (6 bases). The V and J ends lost 8 bases and 7 bases respectively, with 17 bases between them. The CDR3 has 14 residues. CDR1 and CDR2 (germline): LNHDA, SQIVND (reference sequence).

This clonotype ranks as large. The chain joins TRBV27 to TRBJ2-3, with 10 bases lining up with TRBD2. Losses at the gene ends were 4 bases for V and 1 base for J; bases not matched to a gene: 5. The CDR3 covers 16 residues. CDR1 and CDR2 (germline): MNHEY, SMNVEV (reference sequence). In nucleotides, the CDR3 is TGTGCCAGCAGTTATCGGCTAGCGGGAGGCACAGATACGCAGTATTTT. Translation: CASSYRLAGGTDTQYF.

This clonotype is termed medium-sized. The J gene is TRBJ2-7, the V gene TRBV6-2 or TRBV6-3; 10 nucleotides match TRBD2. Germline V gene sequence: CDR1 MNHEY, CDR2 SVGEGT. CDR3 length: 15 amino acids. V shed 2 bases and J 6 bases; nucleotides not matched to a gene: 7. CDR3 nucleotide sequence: TGTGCCAGCAGTTACGCTAGCGGGAGTGTAGGCGAGCAGTACTTC. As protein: CASSYASGSVGEQYF.

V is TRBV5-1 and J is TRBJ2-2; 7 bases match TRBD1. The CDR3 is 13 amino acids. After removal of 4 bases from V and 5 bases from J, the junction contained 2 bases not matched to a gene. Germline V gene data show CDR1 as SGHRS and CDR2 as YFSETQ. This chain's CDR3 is CASSATGTGELFF. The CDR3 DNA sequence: TGCGCCAGCAGCGCGACAGGGACCGGGGAGCTGTTTTTT.

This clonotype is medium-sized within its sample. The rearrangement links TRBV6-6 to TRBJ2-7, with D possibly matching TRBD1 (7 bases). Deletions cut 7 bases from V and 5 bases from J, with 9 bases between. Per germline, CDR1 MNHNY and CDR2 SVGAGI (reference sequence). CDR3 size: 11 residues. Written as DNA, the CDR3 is TGTGCCAGCACCAGGGGGGACGAGCAGTACTTC. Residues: CASTRGDEQYF.

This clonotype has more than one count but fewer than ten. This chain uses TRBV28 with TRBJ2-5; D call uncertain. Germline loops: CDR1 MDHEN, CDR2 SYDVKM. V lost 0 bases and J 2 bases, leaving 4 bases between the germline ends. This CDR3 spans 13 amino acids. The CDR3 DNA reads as TGTGCCAGCAGTTTATGGACACAAGAGACCCAGTACTTC. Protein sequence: CASSLWTQETQYF.

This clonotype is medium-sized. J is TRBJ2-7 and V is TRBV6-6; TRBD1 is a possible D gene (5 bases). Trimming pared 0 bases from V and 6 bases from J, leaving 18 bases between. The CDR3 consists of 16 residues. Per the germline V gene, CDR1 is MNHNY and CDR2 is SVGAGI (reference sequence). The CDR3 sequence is CASSYSTAGVSGEQYF. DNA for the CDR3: TGTGCCAGCAGTTACTCGACAGCAGGTGTTTCGGGCGAGCAGTACTTC.

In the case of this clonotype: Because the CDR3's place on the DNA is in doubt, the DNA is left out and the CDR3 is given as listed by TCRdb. CDR3 protein: CISVSEARMSIRWTGQPQHF. The chain carries TRBV7-5 and TRBJ1-5; TRBD1 is taken as the D call from the table, unchecked against the DNA. TRBV7-5 is given as a pseudogene. The CDR3 adds up to 20 amino acids, both ends counted.

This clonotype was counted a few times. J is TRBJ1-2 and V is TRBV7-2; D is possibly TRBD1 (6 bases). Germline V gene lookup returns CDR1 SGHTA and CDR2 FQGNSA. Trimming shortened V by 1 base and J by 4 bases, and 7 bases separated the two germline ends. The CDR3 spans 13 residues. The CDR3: CASSLGTAYGYTF. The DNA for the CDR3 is TGTGCCAGCAGCTTAGGGACAGCCTATGGCTACACCTTC.

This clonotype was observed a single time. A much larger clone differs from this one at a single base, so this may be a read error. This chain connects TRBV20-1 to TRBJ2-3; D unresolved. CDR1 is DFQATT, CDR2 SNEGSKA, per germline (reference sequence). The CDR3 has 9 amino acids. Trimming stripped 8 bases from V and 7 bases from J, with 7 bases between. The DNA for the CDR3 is TGCAGTTTTAGACATACGCAGTATTTT. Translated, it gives CSFRHTQYF.

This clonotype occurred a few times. This CDR3 is CASRQDPDGTQYF. In DNA form, the CDR3 reads TGTGCCAGCAGACAGGATCCAGACGGTACGCAGTATTTT. The J gene is TRBJ2-3, the V gene TRBV6-4, with a possible D match to TRBD1 (5 bases). This CDR3 region has 13 residues. The germline gives CDR1 MRHNA, CDR2 SNTAGT. Trimming pared 6 bases from V and 8 bases from J, leaving 15 bases between.

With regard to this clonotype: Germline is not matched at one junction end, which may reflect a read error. CDR3 nucleotides: TGTGCCAGCAGTTTGAACCTCGCCGATTTT. Translating it yields CASSLNLADF. V and J are TRBV28 and TRBJ2-3; D is uncertain. CDR1 is MDHEN and CDR2 is SYDVKM in the germline V gene. The CDR3 contains 10 residues.

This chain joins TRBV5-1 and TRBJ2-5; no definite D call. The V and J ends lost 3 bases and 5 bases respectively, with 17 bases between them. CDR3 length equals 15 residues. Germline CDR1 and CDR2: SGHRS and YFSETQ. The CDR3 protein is CASSYWGRVGETQYF. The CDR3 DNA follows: TGCGCCAGCAGCTACTGGGGTCGGGTGGGGGAGACCCAGTACTTC.